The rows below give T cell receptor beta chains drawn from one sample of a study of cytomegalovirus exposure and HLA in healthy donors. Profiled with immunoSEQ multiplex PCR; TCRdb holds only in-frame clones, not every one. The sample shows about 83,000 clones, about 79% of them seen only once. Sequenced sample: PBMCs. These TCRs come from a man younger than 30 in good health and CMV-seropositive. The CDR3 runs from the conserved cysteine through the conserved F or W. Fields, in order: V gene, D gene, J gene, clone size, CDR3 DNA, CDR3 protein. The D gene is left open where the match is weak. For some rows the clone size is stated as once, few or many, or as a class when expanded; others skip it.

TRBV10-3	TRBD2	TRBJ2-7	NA	TGTGCCACCATGACTAGCGGGAGCGAGCAGTACTTC	CATMTSGSEQYF
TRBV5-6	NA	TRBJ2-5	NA	TGTGCCAGCAGCTTCGAAGAGACCCAGTACTTC	CASSFEETQYF
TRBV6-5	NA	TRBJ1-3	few	TGTGCCAGCAGGACACAGGGAAACACCATATATTTT	CASRTQGNTIYF
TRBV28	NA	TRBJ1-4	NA	TGTGCCAGCAGTCCTTATCCGGGAGACATCTTTTTT	CASSPYPGDIFF
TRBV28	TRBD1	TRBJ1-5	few	TGTGCCAGCAGCCGGACAGGGGCCGGGGTTCAGCCCCAGCATTTT	CASSRTGAGVQPQHF
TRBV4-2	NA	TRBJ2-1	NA	TGTGCCAGCAGCCAACAAAATACTCTTGAGCAGTTCTTC	CASSQQNTLEQFF
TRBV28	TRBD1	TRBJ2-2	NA	TGTGCCAGCACTCCGACAGGGGTTGGGAACACCGGGGAGCTGTTTTTT	CASTPTGVGNTGELFF
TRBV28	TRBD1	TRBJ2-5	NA	TGTGCCAGCAAAAAGGGCACCAAGACAGGGCGTAAAGAGACCCAGTACTTC	CASKKGTKTGRKETQYF
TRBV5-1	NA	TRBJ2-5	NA	TGCGCCAGCAGCTTGGCAGGAGAGACCCAGTACTTC	CASSLAGETQYF
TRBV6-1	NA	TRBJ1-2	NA	TGTGCCAGCAGTAGAGGGGGGGCGTATGGCTACACCTTC	CASSRGGAYGYTF
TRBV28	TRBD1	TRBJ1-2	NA	TGTGCCAGCAGTTTTAGGGACAGGGGGTTCTATGGCTACACCTTC	CASSFRDRGFYGYTF
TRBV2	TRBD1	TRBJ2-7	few	TGTGCCAGCTCACCAGGCAGGGGGCAGGGCTACGAGCAGTACTTC	CASSPGRGQGYEQYF
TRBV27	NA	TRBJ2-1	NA	TGTGCCAGCAGTTCTCCCGACTATCCAGAGCAGTTCTTC	CASSSPDYPEQFF
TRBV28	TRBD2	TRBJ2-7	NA	TGTGCCAGCAGTTCCGGAACCCGCCTGACTAGCGACAGCTCCTACGAGCAGTACTTC	CASSSGTRLTSDSSYEQYF
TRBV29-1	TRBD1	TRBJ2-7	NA	TGCAGCGTCCGGGGGACAGGGATAATAGGGCAGTACTTC	CSVRGTGIIGQYF
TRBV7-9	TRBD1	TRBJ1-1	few	TGTGCCAGCAGCTTACGGGGACAGAGGAACACTGAAGCTTTCTTT	CASSLRGQRNTEAFF
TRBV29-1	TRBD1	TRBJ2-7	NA	TGCAGCGTTGTTGACAGGGGTTTATACGAGCAGTACTTC	CSVVDRGLYEQYF
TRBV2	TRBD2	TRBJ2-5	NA	TGTGCCAGCAACGGACTAGCGCAAGAGACCCAGTACTTC	CASNGLAQETQYF
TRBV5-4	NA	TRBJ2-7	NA	TGTGCCAGCAGCTTCCCGAGCTCCTACGAGCAGTACTTC	CASSFPSSYEQYF
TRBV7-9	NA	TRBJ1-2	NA	TGTGCCAGCAGCTTAGCCCTGCAGGGTTACGGCTACACCTTC	CASSLALQGYGYTF
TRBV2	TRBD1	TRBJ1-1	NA	TGTGCCAGCAGAGACAGGGGGCCTGAAGCTTTCTTT	CASRDRGPEAFF
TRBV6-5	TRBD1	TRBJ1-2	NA	TGTGCCAGCAGTTACTCGCCCACAGGGGGCTATGGCTACACCTTC	CASSYSPTGGYGYTF
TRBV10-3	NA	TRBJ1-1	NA	TGTGCCATCAGTGATCCAGGGCGGGGAGGAACTGAAGCTTTCTTT	CAISDPGRGGTEAFF
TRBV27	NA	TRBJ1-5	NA	TGTGCCAGCAGTTGGGGGGGGAGTCAGCCCCAGCATTTT	CASSWGGSQPQHF
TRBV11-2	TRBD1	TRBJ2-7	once	TGTGCCAGCTCCCCTCCCGGGACAGGTCTCGAGCAGTACTTC	CASSPPGTGLEQYF
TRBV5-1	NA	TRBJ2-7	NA	TGCGCCAGCAGCGAACATAGCGGCTCCTACGAGCAGTACTTC	CASSEHSGSYEQYF
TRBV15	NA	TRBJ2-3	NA	TGTGCCACCAGCAGAGTCGGGTACGGCACAGATACGCAGTATTTT	CATSRVGYGTDTQYF
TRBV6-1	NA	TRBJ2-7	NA	TGTGCCAGCAGTGAATCTGGAGCCTCCTACGAGCAGTACTTC	CASSESGASYEQYF
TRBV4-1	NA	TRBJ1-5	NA	TGCGCCAGCAGCCTGCTGGGCCTGGGCAATCAGCCCCAGCATTTT	CASSLLGLGNQPQHF
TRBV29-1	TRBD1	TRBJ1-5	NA	TGCAGCGTCGGACAGGGCGATCAGCCCCAGCATTTT	CSVGQGDQPQHF
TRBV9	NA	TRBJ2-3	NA	TGTGCCAGCAGCTCATCGGGGGGCACAGATACGCAGTATTTT	CASSSSGGTDTQYF
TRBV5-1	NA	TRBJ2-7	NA	TGCGCCAGCAGCCACAGGCGACACGGGTCGCAGCAGTACTTC	CASSHRRHGSQQYF
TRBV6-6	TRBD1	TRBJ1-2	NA	TGTGCCAGCCGTGCGACAGGGAACAATGGCTACACCTTC	CASRATGNNGYTF
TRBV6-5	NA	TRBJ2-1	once	TGTGCCAGCACCGCACCAGGGGTAAATGAGCAGTTCTTC	CASTAPGVNEQFF
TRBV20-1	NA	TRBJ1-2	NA	TGCAGTGCTAGAGATCAGGAAGAATACACCTTC	CSARDQEEYTF
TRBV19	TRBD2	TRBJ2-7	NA	TGTGCCAGTAGTGCCGGACTAGTCCGGGTTTTC	CASSAGLVRVF
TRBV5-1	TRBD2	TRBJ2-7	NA	TGCGCCAGCAGCTTTACTAGCGGGAACTACGAGCAGTACTTC	CASSFTSGNYEQYF
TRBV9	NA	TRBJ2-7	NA	TGTGCCAGCAGCCCCCAATTACAGGGAGTCCCCTACGAGCAGTACTTC	CASSPQLQGVPYEQYF
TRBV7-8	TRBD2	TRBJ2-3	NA	TGTGCCAGCAGCCCCCCCGGGGGGGGGTCGGAGTATTTT	CASSPPGGGSEYF
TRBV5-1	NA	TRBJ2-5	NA	TGCGCCAGCAGCTATCCGGCTGGGAGGGAGACCCAGTACTTC	CASSYPAGRETQYF
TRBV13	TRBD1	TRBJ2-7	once	TGTGCCAGCAGCCCAAAAGACAGGGTTATCCACGAGCAGTACTTC	CASSPKDRVIHEQYF
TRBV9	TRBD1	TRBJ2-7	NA	TGTGCCAGCAGCGGCCGGGACAGGGGGCGCATCGAGCAGTACTTC	CASSGRDRGRIEQYF